This TCR beta chain was sequenced during a study of blood T cell repertoires in COVID-19. Trimming removed 2 bases at V and 0 bases at J, with 11 bases between. Germline values: CDR1 KGHSH, CDR2 LQKENI. The CDR3 totals 15 residues. Sequencing was performed with immunoSEQ multiplex PCR; in TCRdb, only in-frame clones are kept and a portion is missing. The table records some 200,000 clones, 87% of them present only once. The sequenced material came from PBMCs or T cells enriched from blood (not recorded which). The chain recombines TRBV18 with TRBJ2-7; D is possibly TRBD1 (5 bases). The source of this sequence is a man younger than 30 with acute COVID-19. This CDR3 reads CASSPDSRSSYEQYF. In DNA, the CDR3 is TGTGCCAGCTCACCAGACAGCCGGTCCTCCTACGAGCAGTACTTC. Full variable domain (rest looked up from reference TRBV18 and TRBJ2-7): NAGVMQNPRHLVRRRGQEARLRCSPMKGHSHVYWYRQLPEEGLKFMVYLQKENIIDESGMPKERFSAEFPKEGPSILRIQQVVRGDSAAYFCASSPDSRSSYEQYFGPGTRLTVT.